The rows below give T cell receptor beta chains drawn from one sample of a study of cytomegalovirus exposure and HLA in healthy donors. The assay was immunoSEQ multiplex PCR, and TCRdb's table has in-frame clones only and misses some. In the table there are 95,000 to 150,000 clones, just over 15% of which are singletons. Source material: PBMCs. These receptors all come from a young woman in good health and CMV-seronegative. Both conserved end residues are part of each CDR3. The D gene is left open where the match is weak. Not all rows give a size; the values are once, few, many and, for expanded clones, a class.

TRBV29-1,TRBJ2-7,-,TRBD2,TGCAGTATCCGGGCGGGAGGGCCCTCCGAGCAGTACTTC,CSIRAGGPSEQYF
TRBV2,TRBJ2-2,few,-,TGTGCCAGCACATTATCCCCCAGGGGCACCGGGGAGCTGTTTTTT,CASTLSPRGTGELFF
TRBV6-5,TRBJ1-1,few,TRBD1,TGTGCCAGCAGTTACTCTCCCGCCGGGACAGAAGAAGCTTTCTTT,CASSYSPAGTEEAFF
TRBV9,TRBJ1-3,-,-,TGTGCCAGCAGCGTAGAACTTTCCGGAAACACCATATATTTT,CASSVELSGNTIYF
TRBV2,TRBJ2-5,many,-,TGTGCCAGCAGGGGAGAGGCCGGAGCTAAGACCCAGTACTTC,CASRGEAGAKTQYF
TRBV25-1,TRBJ1-4,few,-,TGTGCCAGCAGTGGTGGGCGGGCTAATGAAAAACTGTTTTTT,CASSGGRANEKLFF
TRBV6-1,TRBJ2-4,few,TRBD1,TGTGCCAGCAGTGAAGCTGGCAGGGGGTCCGGGCGGAGATACTTC,CASSEAGRGSGRRYF
TRBV29-1,TRBJ1-5,few,-,TGCAGCGTTGTGGAGAGCAATCAGCCCCAGCATTTT,CSVVESNQPQHF
TRBV27,TRBJ2-1,-,-,TGTGCCAGCAGTTTAGGAGGAAATGAGCAGTTCTTC,CASSLGGNEQFF
TRBV29-1,TRBJ2-7,-,TRBD1,TGCAGCGTTTCAGCCGGGACAGGGGTGTACGAGCAGTACTTC,CSVSAGTGVYEQYF
TRBV6-1,TRBJ2-7,few,-,TGTGCCAGCTCCAGGGAGGACGAGGTAGTCTACGAGCAGTACTTC,CASSREDEVVYEQYF
TRBV29-1,TRBJ1-3,-,-,TGCAGCGTTGACGGTAACGGAAACACCATATATTTT,CSVDGNGNTIYF
TRBV27,TRBJ2-7,-,TRBD1,TGTGCCAGCAAACCGGGACAGGGAAACTACGAGCAGTACTTC,CASKPGQGNYEQYF
TRBV29-1,TRBJ2-1,-,TRBD1,TGCAGCGCCGTGGGACAGTGGGTCGGTGAGCAGTTCTTC,CSAVGQWVGEQFF
TRBV27,TRBJ2-7,-,TRBD2,TGTGCCAGCAGTTTAAGGGTAGCGGGGATCTACGAGCAGTACTTC,CASSLRVAGIYEQYF
TRBV11-2,TRBJ2-6,-,-,TGTGCCAGCAGCCCCGCTGGGGCCAACGTCCTGACTTTC,CASSPAGANVLTF
TRBV7-9,TRBJ1-3,-,TRBD1,TGTGCCAGCAGCTCCGCCGGGACAGCTGGAAACACCATATATTTT,CASSSAGTAGNTIYF
TRBV30,TRBJ2-7,few,-,TGTGCCTGGAGTGTATGGGTGGACAGTGGATACGAGCAGTACTTC,CAWSVWVDSGYEQYF
TRBV5-8,TRBJ1-1,-,-,TGTGCCAGCAGCTTGTTGGGGGGAGTGGGCACTGAAGCTTTCTTT,CASSLLGGVGTEAFF
TRBV19,TRBJ1-1,-,TRBD1,TGTGCCAGTACCCCGACAGGGGGCACTGAAGCTTTCTTT,CASTPTGGTEAFF
TRBV7-3,TRBJ2-1,-,TRBD2,TGTGCCAGCAGCTTAAATCGCGGGGGAGTCCCCTACAATGAGCAGTTCTTC,CASSLNRGGVPYNEQFF
TRBV29-1,TRBJ1-2,-,TRBD1,TGCAGCGTCTCAGTACAGGGGGGAAGCTATGGCTACACCTTC,CSVSVQGGSYGYTF
TRBV6-5,TRBJ2-3,-,-,TGTGCCAGCAGTTACGACATACCCAGGGCAGATACGCAGTATTTT,CASSYDIPRADTQYF
TRBV9,TRBJ2-1,-,-,TGTGCCAGCAGTACCCTGGCGGGGAAGTCCAATGAGCAGTTCTTC,CASSTLAGKSNEQFF
TRBV6-1,TRBJ2-7,few,TRBD1,TGTGCCAGCACCAAAGACAGGGTAAGGGAGTACGAGCAGTACTTC,CASTKDRVREYEQYF
TRBV6-5,TRBJ2-7,-,TRBD2,TGTGCCAGCAGTTACGTCGGGAGGAGCTTGAGGGGCGAGCAGTACTTC,CASSYVGRSLRGEQYF
TRBV6-1,TRBJ2-7,-,-,TGTGCCAGCAGTTGGGAGGTTTCCTACGAGCAGTACTTC,CASSWEVSYEQYF
TRBV11-2,TRBJ1-1,-,TRBD1,TGTGCCAGCAGCTTAGAAGGGACAGGGAGTACTGAAGCTTTCTTT,CASSLEGTGSTEAFF
TRBV2,TRBJ1-1,-,-,TGTGCCAGCAGTGAATCCAGGGGACAATACACTGAAGCTTTCTTT,CASSESRGQYTEAFF
TRBV30,TRBJ1-1,-,-,TGTGCCTGGAGGCCGAGGGGGGGCGGCACTGAAGCTTTCTTT,CAWRPRGGGTEAFF
TRBV7-9,TRBJ1-1,few,TRBD1,TGTGCCAGCAGCCCAGGGACAGACCATGAAGCTTTCTTT,CASSPGTDHEAFF
TRBV6-6,TRBJ1-3,few,-,TGTGCCACCTCTGGTTCGGGGAGAAACACCATATATTTT,CATSGSGRNTIYF
TRBV6-1,TRBJ2-3,-,-,TGTGCCAGCAGTGAAGGTTGGGGACACAGCACAGATACGCAGTATTTT,CASSEGWGHSTDTQYF
TRBV6-5,TRBJ1-5,few,-,TGTGCCAGCAGTTACACGCCGGGACACCGATGGCCCCAGCATTTT,CASSYTPGHRWPQHF
TRBV7-8,TRBJ1-1,-,TRBD1,TGTGCCAGCAGCCAGCCCAGGACAGGGGGCGCCAGGACTGAAGCTTTCTTT,CASSQPRTGGARTEAFF
TRBV30,TRBJ2-7,few,TRBD1,TGTGCCTGGAGAAGGACAGGGCGAGACGGGCAGTACTTC,CAWRRTGRDGQYF
TRBV2,TRBJ2-5,-,TRBD2,TGTGCCAGCAACGCCCCGCGGGAGGGCCTTTGGCAAGAGACCCAGTACTTC,CASNAPREGLWQETQYF
TRBV6-1,TRBJ2-1,few,-,TGTGCCAGCAGTGAGCTAGCCTCCGACGAGCAGTTCTTC,CASSELASDEQFF
TRBV10-3,TRBJ1-5,few,-,TGTGCCCCCAGGCTGGGCAGCCTAAGGCAGCCCCAGCATTTT,CAPRLGSLRQPQHF
TRBV7-6,TRBJ2-5,-,TRBD2,TGTGCCAGCAGCTCTAGCGGGATCCAAGAGACCCAGTACTTC,CASSSSGIQETQYF
TRBV7-9,TRBJ1-2,few,-,TGTGCCAGCAGCTTCGGCCTAGGACAGTATCCCTATGGCTACACCTTC,CASSFGLGQYPYGYTF
TRBV19,TRBJ1-1,-,-,TGTGCCAGTACCCGCGGGACCTTGAACACTGAAGCTTTCTTT,CASTRGTLNTEAFF